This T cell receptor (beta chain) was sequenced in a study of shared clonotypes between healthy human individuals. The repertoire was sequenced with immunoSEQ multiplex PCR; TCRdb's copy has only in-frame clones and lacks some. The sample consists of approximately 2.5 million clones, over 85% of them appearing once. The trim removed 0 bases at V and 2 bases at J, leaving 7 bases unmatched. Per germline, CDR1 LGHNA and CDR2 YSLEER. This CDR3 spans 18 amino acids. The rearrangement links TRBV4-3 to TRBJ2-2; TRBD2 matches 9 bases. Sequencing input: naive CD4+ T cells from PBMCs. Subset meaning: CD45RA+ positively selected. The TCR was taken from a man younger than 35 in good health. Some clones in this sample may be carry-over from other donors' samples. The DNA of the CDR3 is TGCGCCAGCAGCCAAGAATTCGGCGGGAGGGGAAACACCGGGGAGCTGTTTTTT. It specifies CASSQEFGGRGNTGELFF.